This T cell receptor (beta chain) comes out of a study of identical twins. This CDR3 has 14 amino acids. Germline V gene lookup returns CDR1 ENHRY and CDR2 SYGVKD. J was trimmed by 5 bases and V by 9 bases; bases with no gene match: 9. There were only healthy Caucasians among the donors. A universal primer site was added by template switching, and unique molecular identifiers were carried by the cDNA. TCRdb ran MiXCR on the 5' RACE reads and lists one entry per CDR3 protein. Among about 450,000 distinct CDR3 sequences listed, about 18% were seen once. This clonotype was observed at least ten times. The sequencing input was naive T cells sorted from blood. V usage is TRBV10-3 and J usage is TRBJ1-4; TRBD1 aligns across 7 bases. The receptor comes from a man aged 45-60 years in good health. The CDR3 DNA follows: TGTGCCATTTCTCAGGACAGGAAAAATGAAAAACTGTTTTTT. As protein: CAISQDRKNEKLFF.